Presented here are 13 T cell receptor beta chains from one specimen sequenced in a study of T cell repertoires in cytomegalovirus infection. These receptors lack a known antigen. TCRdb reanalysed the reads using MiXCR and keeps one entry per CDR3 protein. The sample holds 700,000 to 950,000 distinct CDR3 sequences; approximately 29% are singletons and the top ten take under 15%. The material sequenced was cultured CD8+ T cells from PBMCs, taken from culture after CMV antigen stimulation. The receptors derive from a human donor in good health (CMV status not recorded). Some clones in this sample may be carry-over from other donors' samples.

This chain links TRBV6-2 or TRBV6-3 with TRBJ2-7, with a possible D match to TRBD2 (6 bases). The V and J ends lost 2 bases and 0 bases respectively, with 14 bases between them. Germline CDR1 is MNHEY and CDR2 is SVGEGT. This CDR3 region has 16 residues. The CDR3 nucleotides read TGTGCCAGCAGTTACAGTACGGCGGGGACCTCCTACGAGCAGTACGTC. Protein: CASSYSTAGTSYEQYV.

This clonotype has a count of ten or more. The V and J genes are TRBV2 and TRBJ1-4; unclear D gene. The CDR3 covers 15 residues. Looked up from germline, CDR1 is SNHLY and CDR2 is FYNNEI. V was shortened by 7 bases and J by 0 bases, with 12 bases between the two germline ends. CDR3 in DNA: TGTGCCAGCACAGCCAGTTCTGCAACTAATGAAAAACTGTTTTTT. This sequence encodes CASTASSATNEKLFF. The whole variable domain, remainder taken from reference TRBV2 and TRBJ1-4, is EPEVTQTPSHQVTQMGQEVILRCVPISNHLYFYWYRQILGQKVEFLVSFYNNEISEKSEIFDDQFSVERPDGSNFTLKIRSTKLEDSAMYFCASTASSATNEKLFFGSGTQLSVL.

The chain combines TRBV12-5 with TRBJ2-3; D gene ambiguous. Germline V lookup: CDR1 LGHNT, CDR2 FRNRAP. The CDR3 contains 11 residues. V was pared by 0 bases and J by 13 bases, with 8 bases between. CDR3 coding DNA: TGTGCTAGTGGTTTGGTTTCCCCCGAGTATTTT. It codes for CASGLVSPEYF.

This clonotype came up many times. CDR3 residues: CASSPGQGHYGYTF. The CDR3 DNA sequence: TGTGCCAGCAGCCCCGGACAGGGGCACTATGGCTACACCTTC. The gene calls are TRBV7-2 and TRBJ1-2; 9 bases agree with TRBD1. The length of the CDR3 is 14 residues. CDR1 and CDR2 (germline): SGHTA, FQGNSA. The junction had 4 bases not matched to a gene; V was cut back by 5 bases and J by 3 bases.

The CDR3 DNA reads TGTGCCAGCAGTTGGGGACAGGGGGCAAGCACCGGGGAGCTGTTTTTT. Its protein product is CASSWGQGASTGELFF. The V and J genes are TRBV6-6 and TRBJ2-2; TRBD1 agrees at 12 bases. V trimming: 4 bases; J trimming: 4 bases; junction bases outside the gene matches: 4. The CDR3 length is 16 residues. Per germline, CDR1 MNHNY and CDR2 SVGAGI (reference sequence).

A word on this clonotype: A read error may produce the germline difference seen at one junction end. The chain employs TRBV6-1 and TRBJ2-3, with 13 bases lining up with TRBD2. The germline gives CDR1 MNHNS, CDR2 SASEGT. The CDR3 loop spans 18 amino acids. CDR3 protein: CVSSITSGGVLSTDTQYF. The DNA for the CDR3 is TGTGTCAGCAGTATCACTAGCGGGGGGGTATTGAGCACAGATACGCAGTATTTT.

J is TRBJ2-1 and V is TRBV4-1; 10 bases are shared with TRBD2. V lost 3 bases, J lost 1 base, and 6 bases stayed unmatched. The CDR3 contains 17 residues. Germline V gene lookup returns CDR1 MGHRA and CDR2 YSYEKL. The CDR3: CASSHELAGGSYNEQFF. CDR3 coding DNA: TGCGCCAGCAGCCATGAATTAGCGGGGGGTTCCTACAATGAGCAGTTCTTC.

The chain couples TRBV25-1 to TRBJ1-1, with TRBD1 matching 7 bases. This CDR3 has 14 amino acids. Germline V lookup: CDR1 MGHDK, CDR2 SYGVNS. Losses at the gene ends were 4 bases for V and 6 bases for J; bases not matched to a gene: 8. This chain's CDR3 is CASSASQGESEAFF. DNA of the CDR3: TGTGCCAGCAGTGCTTCTCAGGGGGAATCTGAAGCTTTCTTT.

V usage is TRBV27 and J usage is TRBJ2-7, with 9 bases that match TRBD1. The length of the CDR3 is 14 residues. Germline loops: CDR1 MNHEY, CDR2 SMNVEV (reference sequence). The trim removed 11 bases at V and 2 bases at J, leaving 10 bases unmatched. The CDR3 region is CACRTGDHPYEQYF. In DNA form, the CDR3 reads TGTGCCTGTCGGACAGGGGATCACCCCTACGAGCAGTACTTC.

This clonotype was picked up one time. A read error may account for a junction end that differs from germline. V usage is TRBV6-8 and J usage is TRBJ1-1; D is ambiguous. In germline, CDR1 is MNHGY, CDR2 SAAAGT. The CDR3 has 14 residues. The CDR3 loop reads CASGGYLDGTEVFF. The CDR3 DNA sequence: TGTGCCAGCGGAGGGTATTTAGATGGCACTGAAGTTTTCTTT.

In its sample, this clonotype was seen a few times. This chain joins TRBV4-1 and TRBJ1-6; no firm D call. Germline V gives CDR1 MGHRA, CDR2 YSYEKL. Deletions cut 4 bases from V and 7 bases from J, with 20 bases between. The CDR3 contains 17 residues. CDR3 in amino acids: CASSLRLGMGFNSPLHF. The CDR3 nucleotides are TGCGCCAGCAGCCTCCGACTTGGGATGGGTTTCAATTCACCCCTCCACTTT.

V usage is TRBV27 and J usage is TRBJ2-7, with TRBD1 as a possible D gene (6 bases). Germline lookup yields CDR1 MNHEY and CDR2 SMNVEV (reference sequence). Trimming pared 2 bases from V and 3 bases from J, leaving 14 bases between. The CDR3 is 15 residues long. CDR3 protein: CASSLLQGSIYEQYF. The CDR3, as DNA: TGTGCCAGCAGTTTACTTCAGGGGTCGATCTACGAGCAGTACTTC.

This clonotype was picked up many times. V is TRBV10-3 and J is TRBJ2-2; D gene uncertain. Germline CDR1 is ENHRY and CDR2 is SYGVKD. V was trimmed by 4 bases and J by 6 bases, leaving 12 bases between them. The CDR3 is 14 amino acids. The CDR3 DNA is TGTGCCATCAGTGGCAGGCAAAACGCCGGGGAGCTGTTTTTT. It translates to CAISGRQNAGELFF.